The 8 T cell receptor beta chains listed next were all sequenced from one sample in a study of identical twins. A single record per CDR3 protein comes from TCRdb applying MiXCR to the 5' RACE reads. The repertoire holds some 660,000 distinct CDR3 sequences, with around 8.3% as singletons. The same data also went into a second study, on yellow fever vaccine responses in identical twins.

The sample comprised PBMCs. The receptors stem from a woman aged 18-30 years in good health.

This clonotype has more than one count but fewer than ten. The chain has TRBV9 and TRBJ2-5; TRBD2 matches at 8 bases. With 1 base clipped from V and 4 bases from J, the junction kept 6 bases outside the gene matches. CDR3 length: 15 residues. Germline V gives CDR1 SGDLS, CDR2 YYNGEE. CDR3 amino acids: CASSVRGGPGETQYF. In DNA form, the CDR3 reads TGTGCCAGCAGCGTACGGGGGGGCCCGGGAGAGACCCAGTACTTC.

This clonotype was counted only a few times. J is TRBJ2-5 and V is TRBV10-3; D remains ambiguous. CDR1 and CDR2 (germline): ENHRY, SYGVKD. The V and J ends lost 6 bases and 5 bases respectively, with 10 bases between them. The CDR3 totals 12 residues. Here the CDR3 DNA reads TGTGCCATCAGCCCGGCCGAGGAGACCCAGTACTTC. Amino acid sequence: CAISPAEETQYF.

This clonotype was observed a handful of times. The V call is TRBV28, the J call TRBJ2-1; D assignment may be TRBD1 or TRBD2 (6 bases each). V was trimmed by 7 bases and J by 2 bases, leaving 15 bases between them. The CDR3 length is 15 residues. Germline V CDR1 and CDR2: MDHEN, SYDVKM. The CDR3 coding sequence is TGTGCCAGCACGGGGGCCTACTCTCCCTACAATGAGCAGTTCTTC. As protein: CASTGAYSPYNEQFF.

This clonotype has just a few counts. This chain joins TRBV12-3 or TRBV12-4 and TRBJ1-2; 10 nucleotides align to TRBD1. The CDR3 length is 18 residues. With 4 bases clipped from V and 0 bases from J, the junction kept 11 bases outside the gene matches. CDR3 loop: CASSYLGDRGDANYGYTF. The CDR3 DNA follows: TGTGCCAGCAGTTACTTGGGGGACAGGGGAGACGCTAACTATGGCTACACCTTC.

In its sample, this clonotype was seen a few times. The V gene is TRBV19, the J gene TRBJ2-7; 9 bases are shared with TRBD1. The CDR3 has 14 amino acids. With 4 bases clipped from V and 7 bases from J, the junction kept 8 bases outside the gene matches. From germline, CDR1 is LNHDA and CDR2 SQIVND (reference sequence). The CDR3: CASSTWDRVGEQYF. CDR3 coding DNA: TGTGCCAGTAGTACTTGGGACAGGGTCGGAGAGCAGTACTTC.

The chain is built from TRBV29-1 and TRBJ1-2, with D perhaps matching TRBD1 (6 bases). Trimming pared 7 bases from V and 2 bases from J, leaving 8 bases between. Germline CDR1 SQVTM, CDR2 ANQGSEA. The CDR3 extends over 11 amino acids. The CDR3 nucleotides read TGCAGCGGGACAGCGAACTATGGCTACACCTTC. Its translation: CSGTANYGYTF.

The V call is TRBV6-1, the J call TRBJ2-7; TRBD2 aligns across 8 bases. CDR1 and CDR2 (germline): MNHNS, SASEGT. The CDR3 is made up of 14 amino acids. Trimming at V came to 8 bases and at J to 0 bases, leaving 6 bases not matched to a gene. The CDR3 loop reads CASVEAGASYEQYF. CDR3 in DNA: TGTGCCAGCGTTGAAGCGGGAGCCTCCTACGAGCAGTACTTC.

CDR3 in DNA: TGTGCCAGTAGTATTCGCTGGGATACGCAGTATTTT. It codes for CASSIRWDTQYF. The rearrangement joins TRBV19 to TRBJ2-3; D is undetermined. The germline V and J ends were trimmed by 3 bases and 6 bases, with 7 bases remaining between them. This CDR3 has 12 amino acids. Germline V CDR1 and CDR2: LNHDA, SQIVND (reference sequence).